A selection of T cell receptor beta chains follows, all from one sample in a study of cytomegalovirus exposure and HLA in healthy donors. Clones were read by immunoSEQ multiplex PCR, and TCRdb kept only the in-frame ones, dropping some. The sample has some 130,000 clones; roughly 75% are singletons. The sequenced material came from PBMCs. These receptors came from a man younger than 45 in good health. Both conserved end residues are part of each CDR3. The D gene is left open where the match is weak.

CDR3 DNA,CDR3 protein,D gene,J gene,V gene
TGTGCCAGCAGTCAAGCGGGAGCGGAGGATACGCAGTATTTT,CASSQAGAEDTQYF,TRBD2,TRBJ2-3,TRBV2
TGTGCCGGACCGGGACAAACCTCTGAGAGTGGCTACACCTTC,CAGPGQTSESGYTF,.,TRBJ1-2,TRBV30
TGTGCCAGCAGCCCCAGGGGCTGGGATTCACCCCTCCACTTT,CASSPRGWDSPLHF,.,TRBJ1-6,TRBV2
TGCGCCAGCAGCTTGGCACCGGGACAGGGTTACAATGAGCAGTTCTTC,CASSLAPGQGYNEQFF,TRBD1,TRBJ2-1,TRBV5-1
TGTGCCAGCAGTTACTCGGGGGGAGACCCCTACGAGCAGTACTTC,CASSYSGGDPYEQYF,.,TRBJ2-7,TRBV6-5
TGTGCCAGCAGCTTCAACTTGGCTGGGGCCAACGTCCTGACTTTC,CASSFNLAGANVLTF,.,TRBJ2-6,TRBV7-9
TGTGCCAGCTCAGTAGGACTAGCGACCTACAATGAGCAGTTCTTC,CASSVGLATYNEQFF,TRBD2,TRBJ2-1,TRBV18
TGTGCCAGCTCACCTTTTTTTAATCATCAACACGCCGGGGAGCTGTTTTTT,CASSPFFNHQHAGELFF,.,TRBJ2-2,TRBV18
TGCGCCAGCAGCTTGGGGCCACTCTGGCTAGCGGGGGAAATGGGCTACGAGCAGTACTTC,CASSLGPLWLAGEMGYEQYF,TRBD2,TRBJ2-7,TRBV5-1
TGTGCCTGGAACCCCGACCCGCAGGGGAATGAGCAGTTCTTC,CAWNPDPQGNEQFF,.,TRBJ2-1,TRBV30